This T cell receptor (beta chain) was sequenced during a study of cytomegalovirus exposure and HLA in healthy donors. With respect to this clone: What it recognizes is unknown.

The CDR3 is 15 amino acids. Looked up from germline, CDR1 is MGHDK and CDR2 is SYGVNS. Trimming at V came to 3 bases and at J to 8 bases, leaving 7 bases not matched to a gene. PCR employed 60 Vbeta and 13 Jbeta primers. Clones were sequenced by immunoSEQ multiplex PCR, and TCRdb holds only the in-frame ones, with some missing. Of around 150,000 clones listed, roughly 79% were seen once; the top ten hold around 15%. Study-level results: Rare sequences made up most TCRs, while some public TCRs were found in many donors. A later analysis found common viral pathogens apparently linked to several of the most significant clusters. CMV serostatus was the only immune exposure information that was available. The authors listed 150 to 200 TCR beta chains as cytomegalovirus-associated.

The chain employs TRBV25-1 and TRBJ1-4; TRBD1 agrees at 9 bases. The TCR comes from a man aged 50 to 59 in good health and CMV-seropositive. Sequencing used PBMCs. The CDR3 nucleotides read TGTGCCAGCAGTGATTCCGGGACAGGGAAGGAAAAACTGTTTTTT. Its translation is CASSDSGTGKEKLFF.